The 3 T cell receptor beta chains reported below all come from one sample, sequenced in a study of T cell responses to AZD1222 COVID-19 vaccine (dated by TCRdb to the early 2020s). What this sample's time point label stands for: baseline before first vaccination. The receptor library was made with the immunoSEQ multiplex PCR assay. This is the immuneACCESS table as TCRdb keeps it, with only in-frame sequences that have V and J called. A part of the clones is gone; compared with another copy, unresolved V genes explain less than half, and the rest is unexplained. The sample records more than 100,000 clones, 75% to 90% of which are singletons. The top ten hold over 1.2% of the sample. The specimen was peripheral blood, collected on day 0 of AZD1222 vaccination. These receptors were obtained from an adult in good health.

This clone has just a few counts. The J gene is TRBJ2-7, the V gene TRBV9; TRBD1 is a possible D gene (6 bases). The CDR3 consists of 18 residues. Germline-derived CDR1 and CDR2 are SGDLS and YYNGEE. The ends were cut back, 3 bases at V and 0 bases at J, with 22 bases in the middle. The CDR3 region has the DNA TGTGCCAGCAGCGGCTCCCCATCCACAGGGTCGCGCTCCTACGAGCAGTACTTC. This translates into CASSGSPSTGSRSYEQYF. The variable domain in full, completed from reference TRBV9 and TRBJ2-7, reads DSGVTQTPKHLITATGQRVTLRCSPRSGDLSVYWYQQSLDQGLQFLIQYYNGEERAKGNILERFSAQQFPDLHSELNLSSLELGDSALYFCASSGSPSTGSRSYEQYFGPGTRLTVT.

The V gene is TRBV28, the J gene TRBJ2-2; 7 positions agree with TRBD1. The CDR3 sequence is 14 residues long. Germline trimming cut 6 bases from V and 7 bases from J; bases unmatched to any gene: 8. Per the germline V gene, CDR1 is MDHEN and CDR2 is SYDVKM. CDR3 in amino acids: CASSQGGAGGELFF. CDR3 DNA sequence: TGTGCCAGCAGCCAAGGGGGCGCGGGCGGGGAGCTGTTTTTT.

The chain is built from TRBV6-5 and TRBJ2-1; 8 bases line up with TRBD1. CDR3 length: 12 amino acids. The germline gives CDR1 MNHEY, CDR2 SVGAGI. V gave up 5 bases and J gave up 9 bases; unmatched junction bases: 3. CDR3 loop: CASSQDRVEQFF. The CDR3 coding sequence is TGTGCCAGCAGTCAGGACAGGGTTGAGCAGTTCTTC.